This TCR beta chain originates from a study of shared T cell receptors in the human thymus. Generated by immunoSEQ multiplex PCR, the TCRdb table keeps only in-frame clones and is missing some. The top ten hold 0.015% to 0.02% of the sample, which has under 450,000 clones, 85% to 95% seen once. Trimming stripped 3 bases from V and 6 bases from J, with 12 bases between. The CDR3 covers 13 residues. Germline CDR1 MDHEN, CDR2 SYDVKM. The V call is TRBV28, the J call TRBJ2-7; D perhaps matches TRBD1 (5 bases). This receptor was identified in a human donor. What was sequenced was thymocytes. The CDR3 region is CASSLVGVGEQYF. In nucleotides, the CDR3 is TGTGCCAGCAGTTTGGTAGGGGTAGGCGAGCAGTACTTC.